The source of this TCR beta chain is a study of CD8+CD57+ T cells in acquired aplastic anemia. According to the study, genomic DNA was the template for TCR beta VDJ and CDR3 profiling. TCRdb fed the reads into MiXCR, producing one record per CDR3 protein. The sample records 40,000 or so distinct CDR3 sequences, roughly three quarters being singletons. As regards this clonotype: The junction shows a germline mismatch at one end, possibly a read error.

The germline CDR1 and CDR2 sequences are SNHLY and FYNNEI. This CDR3 is built from 13 residues. The clonotype originates from a human donor in good health, serving as a control. Sequencing was performed on sorted CD4+, CD8+, or CD8+CD57+ T cells (not recorded which) from PBMCs. The V and J genes are TRBV2 and TRBJ1-2; the match to TRBD1 covers 8 bases. CDR3: CATFVQGARGYTF. CDR3 DNA: TGCGCCACATTCGTCCAGGGGGCTCGAGGCTACACCTTC.